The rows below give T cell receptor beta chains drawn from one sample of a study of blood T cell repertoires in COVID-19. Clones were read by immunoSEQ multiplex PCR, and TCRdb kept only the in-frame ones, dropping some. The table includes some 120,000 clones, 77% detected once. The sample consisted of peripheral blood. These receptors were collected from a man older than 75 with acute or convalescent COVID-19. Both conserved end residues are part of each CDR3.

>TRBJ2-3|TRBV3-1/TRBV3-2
CASSQARGGITDTQYF
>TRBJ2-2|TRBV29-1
CSVVLNTGELFF
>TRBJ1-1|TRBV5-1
CASRDRANTEAFF
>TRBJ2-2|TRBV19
CASRITGSTGELFF
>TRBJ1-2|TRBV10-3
CAISESRGTGYGYTF
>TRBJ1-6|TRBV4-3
CASSLGQGAHSPLHF
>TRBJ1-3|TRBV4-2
CASSQDWAAGNTIYF
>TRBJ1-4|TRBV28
CAIQGNEKLFF
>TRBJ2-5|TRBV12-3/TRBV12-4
CASSWRETQYF
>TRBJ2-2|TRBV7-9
CASSLHSGGAGELFF
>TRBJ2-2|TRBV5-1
CASSDWTSVNGELFF
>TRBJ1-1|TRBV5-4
CASSHSGNQDTEAFF
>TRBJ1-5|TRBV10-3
CATGTQGEDQPQHF
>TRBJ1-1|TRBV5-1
CASTRDRATSNTEAFF
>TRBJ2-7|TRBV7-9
CASSLVETGGSYEQYF
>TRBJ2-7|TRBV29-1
CSAGQNYEQYF
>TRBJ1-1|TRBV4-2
CASSPQAQTGDTEAFF
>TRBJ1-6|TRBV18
CASSPQSNSPLHF